This T cell receptor beta chain was documented in a study of T cell repertoires in cytomegalovirus infection. Study background: The authors relied on CMV epitopes, both recently identified HLA-C-restricted and well-studied HLA-B-restricted.

This clonotype showed up just a few times. Its antigen is still unknown. One entry per CDR3 protein results from TCRdb running MiXCR on the reads. The table lists a few hundred thousand distinct CDR3 sequences, nearly 35% of them singletons. Findings and limits, study-wide: The ex vivo response was dominated by HLA-C-restricted CMV-specific TCR beta clonotypes. Carriers of CMV plus the relevant HLA were identified by cumulative public TCR beta family frequency.

The sequence was collected from a human donor in good health (CMV status not recorded). Some clones in this sample may be carry-over from other donors' samples. The sequences come from cultured PBMCs, collected from culture after CMV antigen stimulation.

DNA for the CDR3: TGTGCCAGCAGCATTAGGGAGTACAATGAGCAGTTCTTC. Its translation: CASSIREYNEQFF. This sequence joins TRBV6-5 and TRBJ2-1, with D possibly TRBD2 on 5 matching bases. This CDR3 has 13 amino acids. Trimming pared 6 bases from V and 4 bases from J, leaving 10 bases between. CDR1 MNHEY and CDR2 SVGAGI come from the germline V gene.